Given below is one TCR beta chain in context. The ends were cut back, 1 base at V and 8 bases at J, with 13 bases in the middle. The CDR3 has 15 residues. Germline CDR1 is SGDLS and CDR2 is YYNGEE. This sample was included in a study of blood T cell repertoires in COVID-19. Study in general: Sources were T cells, B-cell-depleted T cells, or PBMCs; the material itself was cDNA or gDNA.

As processed by the authors: Reference gene primer amplification in the assay estimated nucleated cell counts. TCRdb's copy holds only in-frame clones and misses some; the assay was immunoSEQ multiplex PCR. Clonal size and the V and J genes are those of that table, whereas D and trimming came from the DNA. The data contain 130,000 or so clones, 84% of them singletons. Sequencing used peripheral blood. The sequence derives from a man aged 25-40 years with COVID-19, enrolled during active disease. V is TRBV9 and J is TRBJ1-6, with D maybe TRBD1 (5 bases). Here the CDR3 reads CASSVSGREDSPLHF. The CDR3 region has the DNA TGTGCCAGCAGCGTATCGGGCAGGGAAGATTCACCCCTCCACTTT.